A selection of T cell receptor beta chains follows, all from one sample in a study of T cell responses to AZD1222 COVID-19 vaccine. This table comes from immunoSEQ multiplex PCR, and its TCRdb copy is limited to in-frame clones, with some not included. The sample holds 150,000 to 200,000 clones, 85% to 95% seen once. The starting material was peripheral blood, obtained 28 days after the second AZD1222 dose. These receptors all stem from an adult who received the AZD1222 COVID-19 vaccine. Both conserved end residues are part of each CDR3. The D gene is left open where the match is weak.

>TRBJ2-5|-|TRBV5-4
CASSLGSSETQYF
TGTGCCAGCAGCTTAGGGTCGTCGGAGACCCAGTACTTC
>TRBJ1-5|-|TRBV19
CASSIATGPLQPQHF
TGTGCCAGTAGTATAGCGACGGGCCCCTTGCAGCCCCAGCATTTT
>TRBJ2-1|TRBD2|TRBV7-3
CASSLTFGGSSGSNEQFF
TGTGCCAGCAGCTTAACGTTCGGGGGGTCTAGCGGGAGCAATGAGCAGTTCTTC
>TRBJ2-7|-|TRBV5-4
CASSGGLTVSEQYF
TGTGCCAGCAGCGGGGGACTGACTGTGTCAGAGCAGTACTTC
>TRBJ1-3|-|TRBV2
CASSPLSGNTIYF
TGTGCCAGCAGCCCACTCTCTGGAAACACCATATATTTT
>TRBJ2-7|TRBD1|TRBV5-1
CASSLDLPGQGPHEQYF
TGCGCCAGCAGCTTGGATCTGCCAGGACAGGGACCGCACGAGCAGTACTTC
>TRBJ1-5|-|TRBV7-6
CASSLGGQPSNQPQHF
TGTGCCAGCAGCTTAGGAGGCCAGCCTAGCAATCAGCCCCAGCATTTT
>TRBJ1-1|-|TRBV25-1
CASSLRGGGLNTEAFF
TGTGCCAGCAGTCTTAGGGGGGGAGGGTTGAACACTGAAGCTTTCTTT
>TRBJ1-2|-|TRBV27
CASSSQGEGYTF
TGTGCCAGCAGTTCACAGGGAGAGGGCTACACCTTC
>TRBJ2-2|-|TRBV24-1
CATRDTNTGELFF
TGTGCCACGCGGGACACCAACACCGGGGAGCTGTTTTTT
>TRBJ1-5|TRBD1|TRBV11-3
CASSSGTGRQPQHF
TGTGCCAGCAGCTCCGGGACAGGGAGGCAGCCCCAGCATTTT
>TRBJ2-3|-|TRBV24-1
CATSRPRGSSTDTQYF
TGTGCCACCAGTCGCCCCCGGGGGTCCAGCACAGATACGCAGTATTTT
>TRBJ1-1|-|TRBV21-1
CASSSETGGYTEAFF
TGTGCCAGCAGCTCTGAGACAGGGGGCTACACTGAAGCTTTCTTT
>TRBJ2-1|TRBD1|TRBV19
CASSTWDRQNNEQFF
TGTGCCAGTAGTACCTGGGACAGGCAGAACAATGAGCAGTTCTTC
>TRBJ2-7|-|TRBV12-3/TRBV12-4
CASGLGGPYEQYF
TGTGCCAGCGGCCTCGGGGGACCCTACGAGCAGTACTTC